The 17 T cell receptor beta chains below were found in one sample sequenced in a study of siplizumab effects on memory and regulatory T cells. The data were produced by immunoSEQ multiplex PCR, yet TCRdb's version contains in-frame clones alone and is incomplete. The sample lists roughly 100,000 clones; about 92% were seen once. Sequenced: CD4+ T cells sorted from blood. The receptors here all came from a human donor in good health.

V is TRBV7-6 and J is TRBJ1-2; D uncertain. V was clipped by 2 bases and J by 7 bases, with 14 bases between them. The length of the CDR3 is 14 residues. CDR1 SGHVS and CDR2 FNYEAQ come from the germline V gene. CDR3 sequence (DNA): TGTGCCAGCAGCTTACTCTCTAGTGATACTGGCTACACCTTC. Translation gives CASSLLSSDTGYTF.

This chain joins TRBV5-1 and TRBJ1-1; 8 bases are a match to TRBD1. CDR3 size: 17 residues. CDR1 and CDR2 (germline): SGHRS, YFSETQ. V shed 1 base and J 1 base; nucleotides not matched to a gene: 9. The CDR3 DNA sequence: TGCGCCAGCAGCTTGTATAGGCAGGGGGCTGGGAACACTGAAGCTTTCTTT. Its translation is CASSLYRQGAGNTEAFF. Looking up the rest from reference TRBV5-1 and TRBJ1-1 gives the full variable domain: KAGVTQTPRYLIKTRGQQVTLSCSPISGHRSVSWYQQTPGQGLQFLFEYFSETQRNKGNFPGRFSGRQFSNSRSEMNVSTLELGDSALYLCASSLYRQGAGNTEAFFGQGTRLTVV.

CDR3 sequence reads: CASLPQADTQYF. DNA for the CDR3: TGTGCCAGTCTACCCCAAGCAGATACGCAGTATTTT. This sequence joins TRBV2 and TRBJ2-3; no reliable D call. V lost 9 bases, J lost 4 bases, and 11 bases lay in between. Germline assignment: CDR1 SNHLY and CDR2 FYNNEI. The CDR3 has 12 residues. Full variable domain (outside the CDR3, taken from reference TRBV2 and TRBJ2-3): EPEVTQTPSHQVTQMGQEVILRCVPISNHLYFYWYRQILGQKVEFLVSFYNNEISEKSEIFDDQFSVERPDGSNFTLKIRSTKLEDSAMYFCASLPQADTQYFGPGTRLTVL.

The V gene is TRBV7-2, the J gene TRBJ2-7, with 10 bases identical to TRBD2. The CDR3 covers 14 residues. Germline CDR1 and CDR2: SGHTA and FQGNSA. With 5 bases clipped from V and 8 bases from J, the junction kept 9 bases outside the gene matches. CDR3 DNA: TGTGCCAGCAGCGCAAGCGGGAGGGCCTCGAAGCAGTACTTC. It is translated as CASSASGRASKQYF.

The rearrangement uses TRBV4-1 and TRBJ2-5, with 7 positions matching TRBD1. From germline, CDR1 is MGHRA and CDR2 YSYEKL. With V trimmed by 0 bases and J by 7 bases, 11 bases remained unmatched. This CDR3 region has 16 residues. The CDR3 reads CASSQETLQGTATQYF. CDR3 bases: TGCGCCAGCAGCCAAGAAACCTTACAGGGGACGGCGACCCAGTACTTC.

V and J are TRBV6-6 and TRBJ2-3; D is unclear. Trimming pared 6 bases from V and 3 bases from J, leaving 10 bases between. This CDR3 spans 13 amino acids. Germline V CDR1 and CDR2: MNHNY, SVGAGI (reference sequence). CDR3 sequence reads: CASSPPGTDTQYF. The CDR3 bases are TGTGCCAGCAGCCCGCCTGGGACAGATACGCAGTATTTT.

This clone was found once. V is TRBV30 and J is TRBJ2-2; unclear D gene. V was shortened by 0 bases and J by 5 bases, with 10 bases between the two germline ends. CDR1 and CDR2 from the germline V gene are GTSNPN and SVGIG (reference sequence). The CDR3 has 14 residues. The CDR3 protein is CAWSVLLGTGELFF. The CDR3 nucleotides read TGTGCCTGGAGTGTACTGCTCGGGACCGGGGAGCTGTTTTTT.

The rearrangement joins TRBV11-2 to TRBJ2-1; 7 bases map to TRBD2. V shed 4 bases and J 9 bases; nucleotides not matched to a gene: 3. CDR3 length equals 12 residues. The germline CDR1 and CDR2 sequences are SGHAT and FQNNGV. The CDR3 nucleotides read TGTGCCAGCAGCTCTGGGAGGGGTGAGCAGTTCTTC. The encoded protein is CASSSGRGEQFF. The complete variable domain, with remaining parts taken from reference TRBV11-2 and TRBJ2-1, reads EAGVAQSPRYKIIEKRQSVAFWCNPISGHATLYWYQQILGQGPKLLIQFQNNGVVDDSQLPKDRFSAERLKGVDSTLKIQPAKLEDSAVYLCASSSGRGEQFFGPGTRLTVL.

The rearrangement joins TRBV11-2 to TRBJ2-7; 9 bases fit TRBD1. The CDR3 covers 13 residues. V dropped 6 bases and J dropped 5; count of bases not matched to a gene: 5. Germline V CDR1 and CDR2: SGHAT, FQNNGV. CDR3 protein: CASRGQGWDEQYF. CDR3 nucleotide sequence: TGTGCCAGCAGGGGACAGGGTTGGGACGAGCAGTACTTC.

The chain uses TRBV5-4 and TRBJ1-1, with TRBD1 identical over 7 bases. V lost 0 bases, J lost 3 bases, and 5 bases stayed unmatched. Germline V gene lookup returns CDR1 SGHNT and CDR2 YYREEE (reference sequence). This CDR3 has 15 amino acids. CDR3 sequence reads: CASSLVGRGDTEAFF. As DNA, the CDR3 is TGTGCCAGCAGCTTGGTGGGCAGGGGGGACACTGAAGCTTTCTTT.

This clone was seen a single time. This chain joins TRBV21-1 and TRBJ1-2; the table's D call, TRBD1, has no DNA check behind it. TRBV21-1 is listed as a pseudogene. The CDR3 runs 16 residues. The CDR3 here is CASSSNRRDRDHGYTF. The CDR3 region has the DNA TGTGCCAGCAGCAGTAACAGACGGGACAGGGATCATGGCTACACCTTC.

The chain joins TRBV7-9 to TRBJ2-4, with 8 bases lining up with TRBD1. The CDR3 contains 14 residues. Looked up from germline, CDR1 is SEHNR and CDR2 is FQNEAQ (reference sequence). V lost 5 bases and J lost 6; bases outside the gene matches: 6. The CDR3 sequence: CASSVPDRGNIQYF. Here the CDR3 DNA reads TGTGCCAGCAGCGTACCAGACAGGGGAAACATTCAGTACTTC. Variable domain in full (rest from reference TRBV7-9 and TRBJ2-4): DTGVSQNPRHKITKRGQNVTFRCDPISEHNRLYWYRQTLGQGPEFLTYFQNEAQLEKSRLLSDRFSAERPKGSFSTLEIQRTEQGDSAMYLCASSVPDRGNIQYFGAGTRLSVL.

V usage is TRBV7-2 and J usage is TRBJ2-7; the D gene is possibly TRBD2 (6 bases). CDR1 SGHTA and CDR2 FQGNSA come from the germline V gene. Deletions cut 1 base from V and 2 bases from J, with 9 bases between. This CDR3 has 14 amino acids. The chain's CDR3 is CASSLDGGTYEQYF. In DNA form, the CDR3 reads TGTGCCAGCAGCTTAGATGGGGGGACCTACGAGCAGTACTTC.

J is TRBJ2-1 and V is TRBV19, with 7 bases fitting TRBD2. The germline gives CDR1 LNHDA, CDR2 SQIVND (reference sequence). This CDR3 has 14 amino acids. V lost 4 bases, J lost 6 bases, and 6 bases stayed unmatched. This CDR3 is CASSSGSNFNEQFF. As DNA, the CDR3 is TGTGCCAGTAGTAGCGGGAGCAACTTCAATGAGCAGTTCTTC. Based on the CDR3 plus reference TRBV19 and TRBJ2-1, the full variable domain is DGGITQSPKYLFRKEGQNVTLSCEQNLNHDAMYWYRQDPGQGLRLIYYSQIVNDFQKGDIAEGYSVSREKKESFPLTVTSAQKNPTAFYLCASSSGSNFNEQFFGPGTRLTVL.

The chain links TRBV5-6 to TRBJ2-5, with D possibly being TRBD2 (7 bases). This CDR3 contains 16 residues. Trimming stripped 4 bases from V and 4 bases from J, with 20 bases between. CDR1 and CDR2 (germline): SGHDT, YYEEEE. This CDR3 is CASSPAQWGGTETQYF. DNA for the CDR3: TGTGCCAGCAGCCCAGCACAGTGGGGGGGCACAGAGACCCAGTACTTC.

The V call is TRBV11-2, the J call TRBJ1-4, with D unresolved. The germline V gene encodes CDR1 SGHAT and CDR2 FQNNGV. The CDR3 extends over 14 amino acids. V was shortened by 4 bases and J by 8 bases, with 14 bases between the two germline ends. The CDR3, as DNA: TGTGCCAGCAGCTCCCAAGGGTTGGGGGAAAAACTGTTTTTT. The encoded protein is CASSSQGLGEKLFF.

CDR3 sequence reads: CASSKYGTGRYEQYF. The DNA for the CDR3 is TGTGCCAGTAGTAAGTATGGGACAGGGCGCTACGAGCAGTACTTC. This chain joins TRBV19 and TRBJ2-7; TRBD1 aligns across 9 bases. Germline V gene data show CDR1 as LNHDA and CDR2 as SQIVND (reference sequence). With 4 bases clipped from V and 3 bases from J, the junction kept 7 bases outside the gene matches. This CDR3 has 15 amino acids. Drawing the rest from reference TRBV19 and TRBJ2-7, the complete variable domain is DGGITQSPKYLFRKEGQNVTLSCEQNLNHDAMYWYRQDPGQGLRLIYYSQIVNDFQKGDIAEGYSVSREKKESFPLTVTSAQKNPTAFYLCASSKYGTGRYEQYFGPGTRLTVT.